The source of this TCR beta chain is a study of control samples from healthy donors and cancer patients. The CDR3 is made up of 13 amino acids. Trimming pared 0 bases from V and 5 bases from J, leaving 5 bases between. Germline CDR1 is ENHRY and CDR2 is SYGVKD. Here immunoSEQ multiplex PCR was the method, and the copy in TCRdb shows in-frame clones only, minus some. The table has tens of thousands of clones, approximately 90% seen once; the top ten hold 1.6%. This chain links TRBV10-3 with TRBJ1-5; D is unresolved. The clonotype was recovered from a woman aged 35 to 49 with lung cancer. The specimen was PBMCs. The CDR3 nucleotides read TGTGCCATCAGTGAGTCAGACGATCAGCCCCAGCATTTT. This translates into CAISESDDQPQHF.